The 11 T cell receptor beta chains below come from one sample, sequenced in a study of OX40 agonist ivuxolimab in advanced cancers. Produced via immunoSEQ multiplex PCR; TCRdb's table is partial and in-frame only. Seen here are around 26,000 clones, around 81% observed once, and the top ten hold roughly a quarter. The input for sequencing was CD4+ or CD8+ T cells sorted from blood, taken in a trial of the OX40 agonist ivuxolimab. The receptors were sampled from an adult with an advanced solid tumor such as melanoma, head and neck, liver or kidney cancer.

The chain is built from TRBV15 and TRBJ1-4; TRBD1 aligns across 7 bases. The trim removed 5 bases at V and 0 bases at J, leaving 6 bases unmatched. The length of the CDR3 is 16 residues. CDR1 LNHNV and CDR2 YYDKDF come from the germline V gene (reference sequence). The CDR3 DNA follows: TGTGCCACCAGCCCCCGGACAGGATCAACTAATGAAAAACTGTTTTTT. Residues: CATSPRTGSTNEKLFF.

The chain is built from TRBV6-5 and TRBJ2-5, with TRBD2 identical over 8 bases. After removal of 6 bases from V and 2 bases from J, the junction contained 8 bases not matched to a gene. Germline V gene sequence: CDR1 MNHEY, CDR2 SVGAGI. This CDR3 is built from 15 residues. This CDR3 is CASSTVGGGQETQYF. As DNA, the CDR3 is TGTGCCAGCAGCACGGTCGGGGGGGGGCAAGAGACCCAGTACTTC.

The J gene is TRBJ2-7, the V gene TRBV2, with D unclear. Germline V gives CDR1 SNHLY, CDR2 FYNNEI. The CDR3 totals 12 residues. Trimming removed 6 bases at V and 4 bases at J, with 10 bases between. DNA for the CDR3: TGTGCCAGCAGCGGCGGACCTTACGAGCAGTACTTC. The encoded protein is CASSGGPYEQYF.

The chain links TRBV5-1 to TRBJ1-1, with 8 bases aligning to TRBD1. J was trimmed by 8 bases and V by 3 bases; bases with no gene match: 3. Germline CDR1 SGHRS, CDR2 YFSETQ. This CDR3 comprises 12 residues. CDR3 coding DNA: TGCGCCAGCAGCTACACAGGGGGGGAAGCTTTCTTT. Encoded protein: CASSYTGGEAFF.

In its sample, this clone was seen once. The chain carries TRBV6-5 and TRBJ2-7, with D tentatively TRBD1 (5 bases). CDR1 and CDR2 from the germline V gene are MNHEY and SVGAGI. V was cut by 3 bases and J by 0 bases, with 15 bases left in between. This CDR3 spans 16 amino acids. The CDR3: CASSYSDRLSSYEQYF. The CDR3 nucleotides read TGTGCCAGCAGTTATTCCGACAGATTAAGCTCCTACGAGCAGTACTTC.

The rearrangement joins TRBV30 to TRBJ1-4; the match to TRBD1 covers 7 bases. V lost 5 bases, J lost 6 bases, and 3 bases stayed unmatched. The germline V gene has CDR1 GTSNPN and CDR2 SVGIG (reference sequence). The CDR3 is 12 amino acids. The CDR3 here is CAWDRDHEKLFF. The CDR3 DNA follows: TGTGCCTGGGACAGGGACCATGAAAAACTGTTTTTT.

This chain uses TRBV18 with TRBJ2-7; D gene ambiguous. This CDR3 region has 14 residues. CDR1 is KGHSH, CDR2 LQKENI, per germline. V lost 2 bases to trimming and J lost 0 bases, with 8 bases between them. DNA for the CDR3: TGTGCCAGCTCACCAGAGAGGAGCTCCTACGAGCAGTACTTC. This gives the protein CASSPERSSYEQYF.

V and J are TRBV14 and TRBJ2-5, with a weak D call TRBD1 (5 bases). Judging by the DNA end, TRBJ2-7 fits better; the J call may be wrong. The germline V gene encodes CDR1 SGHDN and CDR2 FVKESK. This CDR3 comprises 14 residues. The CDR3 sequence is CASSQEYRPYEQYF. The CDR3 DNA reads TGTGCCAGCAGCCAAGAGTACAGGCCCTACGAGCAGTACTTC.

This clone was seen a handful of times. At one end, the junction sequence differs from germline, possibly due to a read error. The chain is built from TRBV5-4 and TRBJ1-2; a weak D match, TRBD1 (6 bases). Germline CDR1 reads SGHNT; CDR2 reads YYREEE (reference sequence). This CDR3 comprises 14 residues. The CDR3 bases are TGTGCCAGCACCTTGACCGGGACACCCTATGGCTACACCTTC. It translates to CASTLTGTPYGYTF.

This chain uses TRBV7-9 with TRBJ1-1; D is ambiguous. The CDR3 contains 10 residues. The ends were cut back, 2 bases at V and 5 bases at J, with 0 bases in the middle. The V gene's germline CDR1 is SEHNR and CDR2 FQNEAQ (reference sequence). CDR3 sequence: CASSLTEAFF. The CDR3 nucleotides read TGTGCCAGCAGCTTAACTGAAGCTTTCTTT.

J is TRBJ2-2 and V is TRBV27; D is undetermined. Trimming pared 5 bases from V and 0 bases from J, leaving 4 bases between. The CDR3 consists of 13 residues. Germline assignment: CDR1 MNHEY and CDR2 SMNVEV (reference sequence). This chain's CDR3 is CASSPSNTGELFF. The CDR3 nucleotides are TGTGCCAGCAGTCCCTCGAACACCGGGGAGCTGTTTTTT.